This TCR beta chain appears in the sequencing data of a study of regulatory T cells in long-lasting Graves disease (TCRdb year 2021). About the study as a whole: To count as having persistent Graves' disease, a patient had to have received antithyroid drug treatment for over 5 years with TSH receptor autoantibodies remaining persistently positive. This study used TCR sequencing and RNA sequencing of peripheral blood to compare persistent Graves' disease patients against newly diagnosed Graves' disease patients. The study was registered as a clinical trial and conducted in China. A total of roughly 35 samples were covered by TCR sequencing, comprising approximately 13 persistent and around 20 newly diagnosed Graves' disease patients. Persistent Graves' disease patients in the clinical cohort had taken antithyroid drugs for about 9.7 years on average. The research as a whole found: Compared with newly diagnosed patients, persistent Graves' disease patients had lower TCR Shannon entropy and fewer highly expanded clones, which suggests clonal expansion. The study examined only peripheral blood because the primary lesion, thyroid tissue, could not be accessed. The authors noted that the small sample size was a limitation that may lower accuracy. More public clonotypes were shared among persistent patients (roughly 2,900) than among newly diagnosed patients (roughly 960). TRBV28, TRBJ1-2 and TRBJ2-5 were preferentially used in persistent disease, while TRBV20-1 and TRBJ2-1 were favored in newly diagnosed disease. Sequencing and analysis were limited to the TCR beta chain.

Libraries were made using multiplex PCR. The sequencing machine was an Illumina HiSeq 4000. To build TCR beta libraries, CDR3 regions were amplified by Arm-PCR using iRepertoire HTBI primers. Before sequencing, the PCR products went through gel purification. Per the source publication's procedure: Across samples, roughly 60 TRBV and approximately 15 TRBJ segments were identified and used for gene usage analysis of CDR3 amino acid clonotypes. COPE and FqMerger were used to merge the filtered high-quality paired reads into contigs. Contigs were aligned with BLAST to IMGT TRBV, TRBD and TRBJ reference genes, and CDR3 was defined per IMGT. Any clonotype with a frequency above 0.1% was classified as a highly expanded clone. Shannon entropy served as the measure of repertoire diversity, while the Gini coefficient captured V-J evenness. Clonotypes shared by more than one individual were considered public. TCRdb redid the processing of the public reads, applying fastp at Q25 and MiXCR, and retained in-frame beta chains. Rows with one shared CDR3 protein collapse into an entry with the most common genes and DNA. TCRdb, not the authors, supplied the V and J calls. The table for this sample lists 500,000 to 700,000 distinct CDR3 sequences; about 30% of them were counted only once. The leading ten clones occupy roughly 46% of the sample.

The intended sense of this specimen's time point label: persistent/refractory GD, antithyroid drugs over 5 years with positive TRAb. RNA was extracted from PBMCs in TRIzol for both TCR sequencing and RNA sequencing. Graves' disease was diagnosed according to American Thyroid Association guidelines. Patients for the study were recruited at an endocrinology department in Xi'an, China. From each patient, about 9.7 milliliters of peripheral blood was collected into an EDTA anticoagulant tube. Ficoll Paque Plus density gradient separation was used to isolate PBMCs, and no further T cell sorting was performed. RNA quality was checked with an Agilent 2100 Bioanalyzer and agarose gel, and concentration with a NanoDrop 2000. According to the germline V gene, CDR1 reads MNHEY and CDR2 reads SVGAGI. V was cut back by 2 bases and J by 5 bases, leaving a gap of 12 bases between them. There are 14 amino acids in the CDR3, from cysteine to phenylalanine inclusive. Only CDR3 DNA remains: 42 bases, in frame from the first base.

This clonotype was picked up many times. What antigen it recognizes has not been identified. No per-base quality is available; no much larger clone lies one base away. The chain joins TRBV6-5 to TRBJ2-5; 5 matching bases give a weak D call of TRBD2. The TCR comes from a female donor with Graves disease. Sample: peripheral blood mononuclear cells (PBMCs), taken when the disease was refractory, from a patient treated with antithyroid drugs. The CDR3 protein is CASSYGTSAETQYF. The nucleotides are TGTGCCAGCAGTTACGGTACTAGTGCGGAGACCCAGTACTTC.